This T cell receptor beta chain was sequenced for a study of vaccination and CD4 T cells after COVID-19. An Oncomine TCR Beta short-read assay was used to sequence the DNA from cultured CD4+ T cells. Extraction of genomic DNA was performed on cultured CD4+ T cells. TCRdb re-derived calls from the PCR reads in MiXCR, one entry per CDR3 protein. The table includes approximately 10,000 distinct CDR3 sequences, 64% detected once. With regard to this clonotype: Its antigen remains unknown.

This sample's treatment: roughly 11-day PBMC culture with coronavirus spike peptide pools or control peptides (ViraFEST assay). Wells that each held roughly 2 million PBMCs were cultured with 9.5 to 10 IU/ml IL-2 and 10 ug/ml peptide pools. Trimming shortened V by 3 bases and J by 9 bases, and 14 bases separated the two germline ends. Looked up from germline, CDR1 is DFQATT and CDR2 is SNEGSKA (reference sequence). There are 12 residues in the CDR3. This sequence joins TRBV20-1 and TRBJ1-1, with D possibly matching TRBD1 (5 bases). Material: CD4+ T cells from blood, cultured in vitro. This receptor was identified in a human donor who had recovered from COVID-19. CDR3 coding DNA: TGCAGTGCTAGTTACAAACAGGAGAAAGCTTTCTTT. It is translated as CSASYKQEKAFF.